These 22 T cell receptor beta chains originate from one sample sequenced in a study of T cells in Graves' hyperthyroidism and ophthalmopathy. Amplified TCR beta CDR3 regions came from RNA transcripts. HTBI primers drove first-round RT-PCR of the TCR CDR3. TCRdb independently ran MiXCR on the multiplex PCR reads; one entry per CDR3 protein. The sample carries around 210,000 distinct CDR3 sequences, less than 20% recorded once. Sequenced input: blood. The receptors originated from a woman between 50 and 59 years old with Graves' hyperthyroidism.

This chain joins TRBV4-1 and TRBJ2-7; D is uncertain. The CDR3 is 12 residues long. CDR1 MGHRA and CDR2 YSYEKL come from the germline V gene. The V and J ends lost 2 bases and 7 bases respectively, with 9 bases between them. This CDR3 is CASSQRTGEQYF. CDR3 DNA sequence: TGCGCCAGCAGCCAAAGGACGGGTGAGCAGTACTTC.

This clonotype was observed a few times. This chain links TRBV14 with TRBJ1-2; the D gene is possibly TRBD1 (6 bases). The length of the CDR3 is 14 residues. Germline CDR1 and CDR2: SGHDN and FVKESK. Trimming took 1 base from V and 5 from J, leaving 11 bases between them. The CDR3 is CASSQGTGSYGYTF. CDR3 DNA sequence: TGTGCCAGCAGCCAAGGAACAGGGTCTTATGGCTACACCTTC.

There are a few counts of this clonotype. CDR3 loop: CSARIAGETQYF. The CDR3 coding sequence is TGCAGCGCTCGTATAGCAGGGGAGACCCAGTACTTC. The rearrangement links TRBV29-1 to TRBJ2-5; TRBD1 might be the D (5 bases). This CDR3 contains 12 residues. From germline, CDR1 is SQVTM and CDR2 ANQGSEA. The V end was cut by 7 bases, the J end by 5 bases, with 14 bases between.

In its sample, this clonotype was seen many times. The genes are TRBV4-1 and TRBJ1-1, with 8 nucleotides matching TRBD1. Germline CDR1 reads MGHRA; CDR2 reads YSYEKL. Trimming took 1 base from V and 7 from J; bases not matched to a gene: 5. The CDR3 covers 14 residues. CDR3 DNA: TGCGCCAGCAGCCAAGCCAGTGACAGGGGTGAAGCTTTCTTT. This sequence encodes CASSQASDRGEAFF.

V is TRBV27 and J is TRBJ2-1; TRBD2 aligns across 13 bases. Germline lookup yields CDR1 MNHEY and CDR2 SMNVEV (reference sequence). V dropped 2 bases and J dropped 0; count of bases not matched to a gene: 4. The CDR3 spans 18 residues. CDR3 sequence reads: CASSLTGLAGSSYNEQFF. The CDR3, as DNA: TGTGCCAGCAGTTTAACGGGACTAGCGGGGAGCTCCTACAATGAGCAGTTCTTC.

This clonotype came up many times. The genes are TRBV20-1 and TRBJ2-2, with D possibly being TRBD2 (5 bases). CDR1 is DFQATT and CDR2 is SNEGSKA in the germline V gene (reference sequence). This CDR3 is built from 16 residues. V was shortened by 2 bases and J by 7 bases, with 20 bases between the two germline ends. The CDR3 DNA reads TGCAGTGCTAGACCAGCATTGGCATACGGAGGCGGGGAGCTGTTTTTT. Its protein product is CSARPALAYGGGELFF.

The table lists this clonotype with many counts. The V gene is TRBV11-3, the J gene TRBJ2-3; no definite D call. V lost 5 bases, J lost 2 bases, and 5 bases lay in between. Germline CDR1 is SGHNT and CDR2 is YENEEA. The CDR3 has 12 residues. In nucleotides, the CDR3 is TGTGCCAGCAGCCCCGCCACAGATACGCAGTATTTT. This gives the protein CASSPATDTQYF. Using reference TRBV11-3 and TRBJ2-3 for the parts outside the CDR3, the full variable domain is EAGVVQSPRYKIIEKKQPVAFWCNPISGHNTLYWYLQNLGQGPELLIRYENEEAVDDSQLPKDRFSAERLKGVDSTLKIQPAELGDSAVYLCASSPATDTQYFGPGTRLTVL.

This clonotype was picked up many times. The rearrangement joins TRBV2 to TRBJ2-1, with TRBD2 as a possible D gene (5 bases). V was trimmed by 5 bases and J by 9 bases, leaving 20 bases between them. Germline-derived CDR1 and CDR2 are SNHLY and FYNNEI. The CDR3 consists of 15 residues. The CDR3 nucleotides are TGTGCCAGCAGTTCAGTGGGAGCAACCTTTGGTGAGCAGTTCTTC. Residues: CASSSVGATFGEQFF.

This clonotype was detected ten times or more. The chain joins TRBV27 to TRBJ2-7; D gene uncertain. V lost 3 bases and J 2 bases, leaving 14 bases between the germline ends. This CDR3 is 15 amino acids long. From germline, CDR1 is MNHEY and CDR2 SMNVEV (reference sequence). This CDR3 is CASSFREGSPYEQYF. In DNA form, the CDR3 reads TGTGCCAGCAGTTTTAGAGAAGGGTCCCCCTACGAGCAGTACTTC.

The table lists this clonotype with a few counts. This chain connects TRBV5-8 to TRBJ2-7; D is tentatively TRBD1 or TRBD2 (5 bases each). V gave up 0 bases and J gave up 2 bases, with 18 bases separating them. Germline V gene sequence: CDR1 SGHTS, CDR2 YDEGEE. This CDR3 is 17 amino acids long. The CDR3 loop is CASSLDTGTPNTYEQYF. The CDR3 DNA follows: TGTGCCAGCAGCTTGGATACTGGGACCCCAAATACCTACGAGCAGTACTTC.

This clonotype was observed a handful of times. The V and J genes are TRBV10-1 and TRBJ2-3, with D possibly matching TRBD1 (5 bases). The CDR3 sequence is 16 residues long. The V gene lost 0 bases and the J gene lost 5 bases, with 15 bases spanning the gap. Germline V gene data show CDR1 as WNHNN and CDR2 as SYGVQD (reference sequence). The CDR3 protein is CASSESRVNGQDTQYF. The CDR3 coding sequence is TGCGCCAGCAGTGAGTCTAGGGTGAATGGACAAGATACGCAGTATTTT.

The sample holds many counts of this clonotype. The genes are TRBV12-3 or TRBV12-4 and TRBJ2-3; the match to TRBD2 covers 8 bases. Trimming at V came to 3 bases and at J to 6 bases, leaving 5 bases not matched to a gene. The CDR3 is made up of 14 amino acids. CDR3 sequence: CASSFREGRDTQYF. The CDR3 DNA is TGTGCCAGCAGTTTTCGGGAGGGCCGGGATACGCAGTATTTT.

About this clonotype: A read error is possible here, since a much larger clone lies one base away. The rearrangement uses TRBV29-1 and TRBJ2-1, with 8 bases lining up with TRBD2. The DNA end lines up better with TRBJ2-7; the J call may be wrong. Germline assignment: CDR1 SQVTM and CDR2 ANQGSEA. This CDR3 spans 13 amino acids. CDR3 coding DNA: TGCAGCGTGCTAGCGGGTGAGGCCAATGAGCAGTACTTC. Translation gives CSVLAGEANEQYF.

CDR3: CASTPPGGPAFYGYTF. CDR3 sequence (DNA): TGTGCCAGCACCCCGCCGGGGGGGCCGGCCTTCTATGGCTACACCTTC. The chain recombines TRBV12-3 or TRBV12-4 with TRBJ1-2, with D possibly TRBD1 on 6 matching bases. With 7 bases removed from V and 4 bases from J, the gap between germline ends came to 22 bases. CDR3 length: 16 residues.

The chain recombines TRBV20-1 with TRBJ2-7; 10 bases map to TRBD2. The trim removed 0 bases at V and 1 base at J, leaving 6 bases unmatched. Per germline, CDR1 DFQATT and CDR2 SNEGSKA (reference sequence). This CDR3 is 16 amino acids long. CDR3 loop: CSARDLAGATSYEQYF. CDR3 DNA: TGCAGTGCTAGAGACCTAGCGGGAGCGACGTCCTACGAGCAGTACTTC.

The rearrangement uses TRBV6-1 and TRBJ1-2, with a possible D match to TRBD1 (5 bases). The germline V and J ends were trimmed by 1 base and 1 base, with 13 bases remaining between them. Germline V gene sequence: CDR1 MNHNS, CDR2 SASEGT. The CDR3 runs 16 residues. The CDR3 DNA reads as TGTGCCAGCAGTGAAGTTCCGCAGGGAAATAACTATGGCTACACCTTC. Protein: CASSEVPQGNNYGYTF.

This clonotype was counted many times. The CDR3 DNA is TGCGCCAGCAGCAGGGGACAGGGGGAGAATCAGCCCCAGCATTTT. Translated: CASSRGQGENQPQHF. The rearrangement links TRBV5-1 to TRBJ1-5; 11 nucleotides align to TRBD1. Trimming took 4 bases from V and 4 from J; bases not matched to a gene: 4. This CDR3 contains 15 residues. Per germline, CDR1 SGHRS and CDR2 YFSETQ.

This clonotype was detected many times. This chain links TRBV7-3 with TRBJ1-2, with TRBD1 matching 7 bases. From germline, CDR1 is SGHTA and CDR2 FQGTGA. The CDR3 is 13 amino acids. The junction had 5 bases not matched to a gene; V was cut back by 5 bases and J by 5 bases. CDR3 loop: CASSPGQMYGYTF. The CDR3 coding sequence is TGTGCCAGCAGCCCGGGACAGATGTATGGCTACACCTTC.

This clonotype was found many times. This chain joins TRBV2 and TRBJ2-2; 12 nucleotides agree with TRBD2. V dropped 6 bases and J dropped 5; count of bases not matched to a gene: 4. Germline V gives CDR1 SNHLY, CDR2 FYNNEI. The CDR3 consists of 15 residues. CDR3 DNA sequence: TGTGCCAGCAGCAGGACTAGCGGGAAAACCGGGGAGCTGTTTTTT. Amino acid sequence: CASSRTSGKTGELFF.

At least ten counts were recorded for this clonotype. This sequence joins TRBV7-3 and TRBJ2-3; 7 bases fit TRBD1. CDR3 size: 15 residues. Germline V gene data show CDR1 as SGHTA and CDR2 as FQGTGA. V lost 5 bases, J lost 3 bases, and 8 bases stayed unmatched. CDR3 protein: CASSQATTGTDTQYF. CDR3 bases: TGTGCCAGCAGCCAAGCGACGACAGGGACAGATACGCAGTATTTT.

Here the CDR3 DNA reads TGTGCCAGTTTAGCGGGAGGGGCGAACACCGGGGAGCTGTTTTTT. Translating gives CASLAGGANTGELFF. The chain joins TRBV6-1 to TRBJ2-2, with TRBD2 matching over 11 bases. The CDR3 is made up of 15 amino acids. Germline V gene lookup returns CDR1 MNHNS and CDR2 SASEGT. V was clipped by 9 bases and J by 0 bases; unmatched bases: 3.

This clonotype was counted a few times. The rearrangement links TRBV6-2 or TRBV6-3 to TRBJ2-3, with TRBD1 matching 7 bases. CDR1 is MNHEY and CDR2 is SVGEGT in the germline V gene. The CDR3 spans 13 residues. V was pared by 7 bases and J by 1 base, with 2 bases of the junction left unmatched. The CDR3 loop reads CASKGQGTDTQYF. For the CDR3, the DNA is TGTGCCAGCAAAGGACAGGGCACAGATACGCAGTATTTT.